Described below is a single T cell receptor beta chain sequence and its context. Its antigen is unknown. Read sequence stops 3 residues before the CDR3 end, and the germline J gene provides the missing end. The data stem from a study of T cells in women clearing cervical HPV infection. Whole-study context: With HLA typing for only a few women, HLA confounding remains possible. Overall study findings and caveats: Timing of associations relative to infection is unclear; T-cell subsets were not isolated. Combining TCR richness with V gene abundances gave roughly 0.84 AUC.

Genomic DNA, averaging about 1,200 ng per sample, yielded TCR beta CDR3 via immunoSEQ. Assay used: immunoSEQ multiplex PCR; TCRdb lists only in-frame clones, some missing. This listing includes about 25,000 clones. The germline gives CDR1 KGHSH, CDR2 LQKENI. This CDR3 is 15 amino acids long. V shed 3 bases and J shed 4 bases, with 16 bases lying between them. Sequencing was done on a sample of blood buffy coat. The V gene is TRBV18, the J gene TRBJ2-7, with a weak D call TRBD1 (6 bases). This TCR derives from a woman aged 18-70 years with a cervical HPV16 infection that either progressed to CIN3+ or cleared (not recorded which). CDR3 DNA, as far as it was read: TGTGCCAGCTCACCCTCAGGGGCGTCATTTTACGAG. This translates into CASSPSGASFYE. The full CDR3 reads CASSPSGASFYEQYF.